This T cell receptor beta chain was retrieved from a study of blood T cell repertoires in COVID-19 (dated by TCRdb to 2019 to 2021). With respect to the entire study: Samples covering the acute and convalescent phases of COVID-19 were provided by collaborators in the United States, Italy and Spain. Where available, HLA class I and class II types were obtained from metadata supplied by the sample provider rather than from assay-based typing. The repertoires were made available in a free public database intended to serve as a resource for research on the immune response to SARS-CoV-2. Deeply sampled blood TCRbeta repertoires from subjects exposed to, actively infected with, or recovered from COVID-19 were included in the dataset. The samples were drawn from two sources: the first 160 participants of the ongoing ImmuneRACE study, and fewer than 1,500 subjects contributed by 6 global collaborators. Nearly every sample came with metadata listing a de-identified subject ID, COVID-19 status, age in years and sex. The prospective study material was composed of cDNA or gDNA derived from T cells, B-cell-depleted T cells, or PBMCs.

Enrolling through a virtual design, the prospective study's participants ranged in age from about 18 to 100 years and lived across about two dozen United States geographic areas. To assign participants to cohorts, the prospective study relied on clinical history that participants themselves reported in a screening survey and a study questionnaire. Each participant in the prospective study had whole blood, serum and a nasopharyngeal or oropharyngeal swab collected by mobile phlebotomists. Prospective study participants could optionally give additional blood draws and questionnaires over an approximately two-month period. Before DNA extraction, prospective study blood samples were shipped either frozen or at room temperature. CDR3 length: 15 amino acids, cysteine to phenylalanine. CDR3 DNA is the only sequence kept; it has 45 bases, read in frame from the first base. From V the trimming removes 4 bases and from J it removes 6 bases, while the gene matches leave 7 bases of the junction unaccounted for. The germline V gene gives CDR1 as KGHDR and CDR2 as SFDVKD.

Overall study results and their limits: How much clinical and demographic metadata was included differed by source and by participant, and the metadata was provided uncurated.

TCRbeta CDR3 regions were amplified from genomic DNA by means of the immunoSEQ Assay, a bias-controlled multiplex PCR. The original pipeline was this. Nucleated cell counts per sample were estimated from amplification of reference gene primers within the assay. To quantify the absolute abundance of each unique TCRbeta CDR3 rearrangement, sequence reads were collapsed and filtered. For each sample, productive Simpson clonality was calculated as the square root of Simpson's diversity index across productive rearrangements. TCRdb took this table from immuneACCESS and kept in-frame rearrangements with V and J called. Such tables lack part of the clones; where checked against another copy, unresolved V genes explain under half of the gap, and the rest is unexplained. V and J calls and clone size are copied from that table; D and trimming were computed from the DNA. For this sample there are 200,000 or so clones; about 80% appear just once. Approximately 1.4% of the sample comes from the top ten.

This clone was seen a few times. Its binding antigen is unknown. Base qualities are missing; no much larger clone stands one base away. This TCR derives from a woman aged 40 to 49 with acute COVID-19. The chain employs TRBV24-1 and TRBJ1-5, and 8 bases in between align with TRBD1. Material: PBMCs or T cells enriched from blood (not recorded which). The CDR3 amino acid sequence is: CATSEGQASGQPQHF. Here is the DNA: TGTGCCACCAGTGAGGGACAGGCATCGGGTCAGCCCCAGCATTTT.